There are many counts of the clone carrying this T cell receptor beta chain. This sample was included in a study of response to subunit inactivated influenza vaccine. The V gene's germline CDR1 is LGHNA and CDR2 YSLEER. V lost 0 bases to trimming and J lost 6 bases, with 11 bases between them. The CDR3 covers 14 residues. TCRdb used MiXCR to reprocess the RT-PCR reads, holding one entry per CDR3 protein. This sample has 500,000 to 550,000 distinct CDR3 sequences; under 9% occur once, and the top ten carry around 13%. The material was PBMCs from blood, obtained roughly 24 months after vaccination. The source of this sequence is a man aged 50-75 years who received an inactivated influenza vaccine. The V gene is TRBV4-3, the J gene TRBJ1-2; tentative D call: TRBD1 (5 bases). This chain's CDR3 is CASSQDTGRHGYTF. DNA of the CDR3: TGCGCCAGCAGCCAAGATACAGGAAGGCATGGCTACACCTTC.